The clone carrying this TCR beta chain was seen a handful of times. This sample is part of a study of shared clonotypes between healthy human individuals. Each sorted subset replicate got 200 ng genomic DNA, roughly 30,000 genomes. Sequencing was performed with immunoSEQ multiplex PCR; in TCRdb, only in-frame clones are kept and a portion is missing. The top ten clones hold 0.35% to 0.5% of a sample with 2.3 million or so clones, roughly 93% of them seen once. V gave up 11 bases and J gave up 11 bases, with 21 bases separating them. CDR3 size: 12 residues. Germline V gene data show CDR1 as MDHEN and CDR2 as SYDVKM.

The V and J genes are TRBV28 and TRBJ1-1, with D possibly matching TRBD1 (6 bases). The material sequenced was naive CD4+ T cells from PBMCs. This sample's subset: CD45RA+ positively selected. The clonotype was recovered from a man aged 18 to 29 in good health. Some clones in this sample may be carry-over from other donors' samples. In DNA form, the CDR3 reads TGTGCCCACTCCGGGGGCCCCATTGGGGCTTTCTTT. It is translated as CAHSGGPIGAFF.